This entry describes one TCR beta chain. As handled by the study authors: Reference gene primer amplification gave estimated nucleated cell counts. The method was immunoSEQ multiplex PCR; TCRdb's version includes in-frame clones alone and lacks a portion of them. Clone size and the V and J calls come from that table; the DNA yielded D and trimming. Seen here are 300,000 or so clones, about 84% observed once, and the top ten hold 1.5% to 2%. The sample comes from a study of blood T cell repertoires in COVID-19. Study at large: Acute-phase and convalescent COVID-19 samples originated in the United States, Italy and Spain. Sources were T cells, B-cell-depleted T cells, or PBMCs; the material itself was cDNA or gDNA.

Sequenced: peripheral blood. The sequence came from a woman aged 45-65 years with acute or convalescent COVID-19.

The CDR3 nucleotides read TGTGCCTGGAGTTTGAGAGCCGGGACAGATACGCAGTATTTT. It specifies CAWSLRAGTDTQYF. The gene calls are TRBV30 and TRBJ2-3; D is unclear. V lost 2 bases to trimming and J lost 3 bases, with 12 bases between them. Germline CDR1 is GTSNPN and CDR2 is SVGIG (reference sequence). The CDR3 runs to 14 residues.